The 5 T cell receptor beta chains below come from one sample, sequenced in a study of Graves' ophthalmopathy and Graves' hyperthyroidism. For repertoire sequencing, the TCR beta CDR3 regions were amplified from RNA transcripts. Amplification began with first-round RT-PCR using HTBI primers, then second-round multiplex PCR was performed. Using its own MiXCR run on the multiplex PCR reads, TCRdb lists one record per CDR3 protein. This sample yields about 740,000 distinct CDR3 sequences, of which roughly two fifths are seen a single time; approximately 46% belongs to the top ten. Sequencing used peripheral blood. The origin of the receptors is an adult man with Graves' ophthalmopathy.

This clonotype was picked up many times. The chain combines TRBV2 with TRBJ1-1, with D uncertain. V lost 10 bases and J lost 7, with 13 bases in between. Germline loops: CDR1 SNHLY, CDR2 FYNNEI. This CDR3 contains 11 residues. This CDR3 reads CATLRGVEAFF. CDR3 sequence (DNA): TGTGCCACATTGCGCGGGGTTGAAGCTTTCTTT.

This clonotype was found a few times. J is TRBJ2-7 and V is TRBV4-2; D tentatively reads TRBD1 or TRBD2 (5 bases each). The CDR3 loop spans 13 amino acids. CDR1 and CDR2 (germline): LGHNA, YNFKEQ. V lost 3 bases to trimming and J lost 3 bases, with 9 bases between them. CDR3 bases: TGTGCCAGCAGCCACCGGGACCACTACGAGCAGTACTTC. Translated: CASSHRDHYEQYF.

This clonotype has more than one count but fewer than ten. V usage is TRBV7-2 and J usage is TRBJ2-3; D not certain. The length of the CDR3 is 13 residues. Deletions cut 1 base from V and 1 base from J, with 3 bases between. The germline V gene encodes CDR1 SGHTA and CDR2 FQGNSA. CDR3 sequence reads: CASSLDRTDTQYF. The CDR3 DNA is TGTGCCAGCAGCTTAGACCGCACAGATACGCAGTATTTT.

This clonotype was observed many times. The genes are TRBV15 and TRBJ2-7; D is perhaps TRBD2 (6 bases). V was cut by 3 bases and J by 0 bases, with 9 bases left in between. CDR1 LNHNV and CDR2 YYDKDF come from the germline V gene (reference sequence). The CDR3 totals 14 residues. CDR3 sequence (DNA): TGTGCCACCAGCAGCGGGACTGGCTCCTACGAGCAGTACTTC. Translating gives CATSSGTGSYEQYF.

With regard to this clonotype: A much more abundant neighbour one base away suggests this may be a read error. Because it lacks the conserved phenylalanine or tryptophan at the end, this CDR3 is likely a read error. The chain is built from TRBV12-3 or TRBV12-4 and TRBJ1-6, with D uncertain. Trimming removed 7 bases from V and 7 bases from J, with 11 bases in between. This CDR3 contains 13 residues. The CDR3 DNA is TGTGCCAGCACCATAATGGGGAATTCACCCCTCCACTAT. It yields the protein CASTIMGNSPLHY.